This record covers a single T cell receptor (beta chain). Germline CDR1 and CDR2: SGHNT and YYREEE (reference sequence). V shed 4 bases, J shed 2 bases, and the junction held 9 bases outside the gene matches. CDR3 size: 17 residues. The entry originates in a study of blood T cell repertoires in COVID-19. Study-level background: Specimens from acute and convalescent COVID-19 originated in the United States, Italy and Spain. The analysed material was cDNA or gDNA that came from T cells, B-cell-depleted T cells, or PBMCs.

Per the study methods: Estimation of nucleated cell counts relied on the amplification of reference gene primers. Sequenced by immunoSEQ multiplex PCR; TCRdb stores in-frame clones only, minus some. D and trimming come from the DNA, and the V and J calls and clone size come from that table. The sample yields 140,000 or so clones, 70% to 90% seen once. The sequencing input was peripheral blood. This TCR came from a human donor with acute or convalescent COVID-19. The donor label of this sample is uncertain. The rearrangement joins TRBV5-4 to TRBJ2-1, with 10 bases lining up with TRBD2. The CDR3 sequence: CASSPNSGGATYNEQFF. For the CDR3, the DNA is TGTGCCAGCAGCCCCAACAGCGGGGGGGCCACCTACAATGAGCAGTTCTTC.